Shown below are 28 T cell receptor beta chains from a single sample sequenced in a study of T cell clones after liver transplantation. Measured with immunoSEQ multiplex PCR; TCRdb has only the in-frame clones, and not every one. The data show fewer than 50,000 clones, 70% to 90% seen once. Sequencing was performed on CD4+ T cells from blood, taken 24 months after liver transplant. The receptors stem from a human patient who received a liver transplant. Some T cells here may be from the graft donor.

The rearrangement joins TRBV7-2 to TRBJ2-7; no reliable D call. The V and J ends lost 3 bases and 6 bases respectively, with 9 bases between them. The CDR3 loop spans 12 amino acids. Germline CDR1 is SGHTA and CDR2 is FQGNSA. The CDR3 is CASSFPNFEQYF. CDR3 DNA sequence: TGTGCCAGCAGCTTCCCAAACTTCGAGCAGTACTTC.

The chain joins TRBV7-8 to TRBJ1-5; 7 positions agree with TRBD1. CDR3 size: 16 residues. With V trimmed by 4 bases and J by 3 bases, 9 bases remained unmatched. Per germline, CDR1 SGHVS and CDR2 FQNEAQ. CDR3 in DNA: TGTGCCAGCAGCTCATCCGGGACAGCCTACAATCAGCCCCAGCATTTT. As protein: CASSSSGTAYNQPQHF.

V and J are TRBV7-2 and TRBJ2-1; no clear D gene. This CDR3 is 15 amino acids long. Germline-derived CDR1 and CDR2 are SGHTA and FQGNSA. V was trimmed by 5 bases and J by 0 bases, leaving 11 bases between them. The CDR3 coding sequence is TGTGCCAGCAGCCCCGACTGGAGCTCCTACAATGAGCAGTTCTTC. It translates to CASSPDWSSYNEQFF.

The chain uses TRBV23-1 and TRBJ2-2; 10 nucleotides line up with TRBD1. TRBV23-1 is placed among ORFs of uncertain function. The CDR3 consists of 17 residues. The V and J ends lost 6 bases and 4 bases, in that order; junction bases with no gene match: 11. The CDR3 is CASRRETGGGCTGELFF. The CDR3 DNA sequence: TGCGCCAGCAGACGAGAGACAGGGGGCGGATGCACCGGGGAGCTGTTTTTT.

Points on this clone: One junction end does not reproduce the germline sequence, and a read error may be involved. CDR3 residues: CANSILRGEAFF. DNA of the CDR3: TGTGCCAATAGTATCCTCCGAGGTGAAGCTTTCTTT. The rearrangement links TRBV19 to TRBJ1-1; no clear D gene. CDR3 length: 12 amino acids. CDR1 and CDR2 from the germline V gene are LNHDA and SQIVND (reference sequence).

This clone has only one observation. The J gene is TRBJ2-1, the V gene TRBV11-2, with 10 bases lining up with TRBD1. This CDR3 has 15 residues. CDR1 and CDR2 (germline): SGHAT, FQNNGV. Germline trimming cut 3 bases from V and 7 bases from J; bases unmatched to any gene: 6. The CDR3 DNA reads TGTGCCAGCAGCTTGGGGACAGGGGAGTGGAATGAGCAGTTCTTC. This codes for CASSLGTGEWNEQFF.

The chain recombines TRBV6-5 with TRBJ2-7; D is undetermined. V was clipped by 4 bases and J by 0 bases, with 7 bases between them. CDR1 and CDR2 (germline): MNHEY, SVGAGI. The CDR3 is 13 amino acids. The DNA for the CDR3 is TGTGCCAGCAGTTCCTTAAACTCCTACGAGCAGTACTTC. Amino acids: CASSSLNSYEQYF.

The chain is built from TRBV30 and TRBJ1-1; D unresolved. Trimming shortened V by 4 bases and J by 0 bases, and 9 bases separated the two germline ends. The CDR3 has 13 residues. CDR1 GTSNPN and CDR2 SVGIG come from the germline V gene (reference sequence). CDR3 DNA sequence: TGTGCCTGGACTACGATACTGAACACTGAAGCTTTCTTT. This encodes CAWTTILNTEAFF.

The chain combines TRBV5-1 with TRBJ2-1, with unresolved D. Germline values: CDR1 SGHRS, CDR2 YFSETQ. Trimming took 0 bases from V and 12 from J, leaving 13 bases between them. The CDR3 is 13 residues long. CDR3 protein: CASSLDPTRGQFF. CDR3 bases: TGCGCCAGCAGCTTGGATCCGACGAGAGGGCAGTTCTTC.

The chain carries TRBV7-2 and TRBJ1-2, with 7 bases lining up with TRBD1. V was pared by 5 bases and J by 6 bases, with 6 bases of the junction left unmatched. Germline CDR1 reads SGHTA; CDR2 reads FQGNSA. The CDR3 extends over 13 amino acids. Here the CDR3 DNA reads TGTGCCAGCAGCGTTCAACAGGGGAATGGCTACACCTTC. This codes for CASSVQQGNGYTF.

This rearrangement joins TRBV18 to TRBJ1-5, with D maybe TRBD1 (6 bases). The CDR3 has 14 residues. Germline V gives CDR1 KGHSH, CDR2 LQKENI. V was shortened by 3 bases and J by 3 bases, with 9 bases between the two germline ends. The CDR3 DNA is TGTGCCAGCTCACCGGGACACAACAATCAGCCCCAGCATTTT. The encoded protein is CASSPGHNNQPQHF.

This clone was detected only a few times. CDR3 sequence (DNA): TGTGCCAGCAGTGACTCGACAGGGAGGAACACTGAAGCTTTCTTT. This codes for CASSDSTGRNTEAFF. The J gene is TRBJ1-1, the V gene TRBV2, with TRBD1 identical over 7 bases. CDR1 and CDR2 from the germline V gene are SNHLY and FYNNEI. V lost 3 bases, J lost 1 base, and 5 bases stayed unmatched. The CDR3 is 15 amino acids. Combining the CDR3 with reference TRBV2 and TRBJ1-1 gives the whole variable domain EPEVTQTPSHQVTQMGQEVILRCVPISNHLYFYWYRQILGQKVEFLVSFYNNEISEKSEIFDDQFSVERPDGSNFTLKIRSTKLEDSAMYFCASSDSTGRNTEAFFGQGTRLTVV.

The rearrangement joins TRBV27 to TRBJ1-3; D unclear. The CDR3 runs to 14 residues. Trimming shortened V by 6 bases and J by 0 bases, and 9 bases separated the two germline ends. The germline V gene encodes CDR1 MNHEY and CDR2 SMNVEV (reference sequence). The DNA for the CDR3 is TGTGCCAGCAGCAAAGGGTTCTCTGGAAACACCATATATTTT. Translating it yields CASSKGFSGNTIYF.

V is TRBV5-1 and J is TRBJ2-3, with D possibly matching TRBD2 (7 bases). CDR1 is SGHRS, CDR2 YFSETQ, per germline. This CDR3 is 15 amino acids long. V lost 0 bases and J lost 6, with 14 bases in between. The CDR3 loop is CASSLDGGAYDTQYF. The DNA of the CDR3 is TGCGCCAGCAGCTTGGATGGGGGGGCGTACGATACGCAGTATTTT.

The chain is built from TRBV7-8 and TRBJ1-2; no clear D gene. Germline loops: CDR1 SGHVS, CDR2 FQNEAQ. Trimming stripped 3 bases from V and 4 bases from J, with 15 bases between. The CDR3 has 15 residues. The CDR3 is CASSFGQRRGYGYTF. Here the CDR3 DNA reads TGTGCCAGCAGCTTTGGGCAGCGACGGGGCTATGGCTACACCTTC.

In its sample, this clone was seen a few times. The chain recombines TRBV19 with TRBJ1-1; maybe TRBD1 (6 bases). The V gene lost 4 bases and the J gene lost 3 bases, with 15 bases spanning the gap. Germline lookup yields CDR1 LNHDA and CDR2 SQIVND (reference sequence). This CDR3 is 15 amino acids long. DNA of the CDR3: TGTGCCAGTAGTACCCCGGGGGCGGTGGACACTGAAGCTTTCTTT. This gives the protein CASSTPGAVDTEAFF.

The rearrangement links TRBV7-2 to TRBJ2-1, with 7 bases that match TRBD2. This CDR3 is 11 amino acids long. Per the germline V gene, CDR1 is SGHTA and CDR2 is FQGNSA. Germline trimming cut 8 bases from V and 10 bases from J; bases unmatched to any gene: 5. The CDR3 bases are TGTGCCAGCGCAGCGGGGAGGGAGCAGTTCTTC. This sequence encodes CASAAGREQFF.

The chain has TRBV18 and TRBJ2-7, with a tentative D call TRBD1 (5 bases). Looked up from germline, CDR1 is KGHSH and CDR2 is LQKENI. V gave up 0 bases and J gave up 6 bases, with 12 bases separating them. This CDR3 region has 14 residues. The CDR3 DNA is TGTGCCAGCTCACCACCGAGGACACCTTTCGAGCAGTACTTC. This encodes CASSPPRTPFEQYF.

The chain recombines TRBV6-5 with TRBJ1-5; D might be TRBD1 (5 bases). With 8 bases removed from V and 5 bases from J, the gap between germline ends came to 16 bases. The CDR3 is 14 residues long. CDR1 is MNHEY and CDR2 is SVGAGI in the germline V gene. This CDR3 reads CASRGGVGHQPQHF. The DNA for the CDR3 is TGTGCCAGCCGCGGGGGGGTTGGTCATCAGCCCCAGCATTTT.

The table lists this clone with a count of one. The chain joins TRBV6-5 to TRBJ1-5; no definite D call. The CDR3 extends over 15 amino acids. V was trimmed by 0 bases and J by 7 bases, leaving 13 bases between them. Germline V gene sequence: CDR1 MNHEY, CDR2 SVGAGI. In DNA form, the CDR3 reads TGTGCCAGCAGTTACTCGTCCAGGAAAAAGCAGCCCCAGCATTTT. Protein product: CASSYSSRKKQPQHF.

V usage is TRBV5-1 and J usage is TRBJ2-7, with TRBD2 as a possible D gene (6 bases). The CDR3 spans 14 residues. V lost 2 bases and J lost 7, with 16 bases in between. CDR1 is SGHRS and CDR2 is YFSETQ in the germline V gene. CDR3 DNA sequence: TGCGCCAGCAGCTTTGGGTATGAACGGGGGGAGCAGTACTTC. Its protein is CASSFGYERGEQYF.

The rearrangement joins TRBV27 to TRBJ2-2, with 7 bases that match TRBD1. The CDR3 is made up of 15 amino acids. V shed 6 bases, J shed 2 bases, and the junction held 6 bases outside the gene matches. The V gene's germline CDR1 is MNHEY and CDR2 SMNVEV (reference sequence). CDR3 DNA: TGTGCCAGCAGGAAACAGGGGACCAACACCGGGGAGCTGTTTTTT. It translates to CASRKQGTNTGELFF.

The sample holds a few counts of this clone. The chain has TRBV7-9 and TRBJ2-7, with a possible D match to TRBD1 (6 bases). Per germline, CDR1 SEHNR and CDR2 FQNEAQ (reference sequence). V shed 3 bases and J shed 1 base, with 16 bases lying between them. This CDR3 has 16 amino acids. CDR3 region: CASSFPRTAGSYEQYF. CDR3 sequence (DNA): TGTGCCAGCAGCTTCCCCCGGACAGCCGGATCCTACGAGCAGTACTTC.

The chain carries TRBV27 and TRBJ2-3, with 8 bases that match TRBD1. The CDR3 totals 14 residues. Germline V gene sequence: CDR1 MNHEY, CDR2 SMNVEV (reference sequence). The junction had 4 bases not matched to a gene; V was cut back by 4 bases and J by 4 bases. The CDR3 DNA reads TGTGCCAGCAGTTCCAGGGGGCGGCCAGATACGCAGTATTTT. Protein product: CASSSRGRPDTQYF.

The chain recombines TRBV7-2 with TRBJ1-5; 7 positions agree with TRBD1. CDR3 length: 15 residues. Per the germline V gene, CDR1 is SGHTA and CDR2 is FQGNSA. J gave up 2 bases and V 5 bases, and 6 bases lay outside the gene matches. The CDR3 is CASSGPGGGNQPQHF. Here the CDR3 DNA reads TGTGCCAGCAGCGGGCCAGGGGGAGGCAATCAGCCCCAGCATTTT.

This clone has a single count. This chain uses TRBV19 with TRBJ1-1, with 10 bases aligning to TRBD1. The V and J ends lost 0 bases and 8 bases, in that order; junction bases with no gene match: 0. The length of the CDR3 is 13 residues. Germline CDR1 is LNHDA and CDR2 is SQIVND (reference sequence). CDR3 region: CASSIEDRGEAFF. The DNA for the CDR3 is TGTGCCAGTAGTATAGAGGACAGGGGGGAAGCTTTCTTT.

The chain recombines TRBV7-2 with TRBJ2-3; D is unclear. Per the germline V gene, CDR1 is SGHTA and CDR2 is FQGNSA. V was trimmed by 1 base and J by 4 bases, leaving 6 bases between them. The CDR3 has 13 residues. The chain's CDR3 is CASSLDRADTQYF. The CDR3 DNA reads as TGTGCCAGCAGCTTAGACCGGGCAGATACGCAGTATTTT. Full variable domain (rest looked up from reference TRBV7-2 and TRBJ2-3): GAGVSQSPSNKVTEKGKDVELRCDPISGHTALYWYRQSLGQGLEFLIYFQGNSAPDKSGLPSDRFSAERTGGSVSTLTIQRTQQEDSAVYLCASSLDRADTQYFGPGTRLTVL.

This chain connects TRBV9 to TRBJ2-2; D gene ambiguous. Between the trimmed V and J ends, which lost 0 bases and 2 bases, there was a span of 2 bases. The CDR3 runs 13 residues. Germline CDR1 is SGDLS and CDR2 is YYNGEE. The CDR3 reads CASSVDNTGELFF. CDR3 nucleotide sequence: TGTGCCAGCAGCGTAGACAACACCGGGGAGCTGTTTTTT.